A selection of T cell receptor beta chains follows, all from one sample in a study of T cells after yellow fever vaccination. TCRdb re-derived calls from the 5' RACE reads in MiXCR, one entry per CDR3 protein. The data show 400,000 or so distinct CDR3 sequences, roughly a sixth seen once. The material was PBMCs, obtained before the yellow fever booster vaccination. Every receptor here comes from a man aged 18 to 35 who received the YFV17D yellow fever vaccine. The CDR3 runs from the conserved cysteine through the conserved F or W. The order of the fields is V gene, clone size, D gene, J gene, CDR3 protein, CDR3 DNA. D genes are given only for firm matches. A row's size may be missing; if present it is once, few, many or a size class.

TRBV7-9	few	NA	TRBJ2-7	CASRGSNPSEQYF	TGTGCCAGCAGGGGATCCAACCCCTCCGAGCAGTACTTC
TRBV7-2	NA	NA	TRBJ2-3	CASSPLRLGDTQYF	TGTGCCAGCAGCCCCCTGCGACTTGGGGATACGCAGTATTTT
TRBV6-5	NA	TRBD1	TRBJ1-2	CASNPQGAGYGYTF	TGTGCCAGCAACCCACAGGGGGCCGGCTATGGCTACACCTTC
TRBV24-1	few	NA	TRBJ2-1	CATSDPLSDEQFF	TGTGCCACCAGTGATCCCCTTTCCGATGAGCAGTTCTTC
TRBV12-3/TRBV12-4	many	NA	TRBJ1-4	CASAINSGFIEKLFF	TGTGCCAGCGCCATTAACAGCGGGTTTATTGAAAAACTGTTTTTT
TRBV6-5	many	NA	TRBJ1-1	CASSYGTEAFF	TGTGCCAGCAGCTACGGCACTGAAGCTTTCTTT
TRBV4-1	NA	TRBD1	TRBJ2-2	CASSQPYRDRGPGELFF	TGCGCCAGCAGCCAGCCATACCGGGACAGGGGACCCGGGGAGCTGTTTTTT
TRBV6-6	NA	NA	TRBJ1-4	CASSYSQGGKLFF	TGTGCCAGCAGTTACTCGCAGGGCGGGAAACTGTTTTTT
TRBV29-1	few	NA	TRBJ2-1	CSGLAGNEQFF	TGCAGCGGGCTCGCTGGCAATGAGCAGTTCTTC
TRBV7-8	NA	NA	TRBJ1-3	CASSPGRDSNTIYF	TGTGCCAGCAGCCCCGGAAGGGATTCGAACACCATATATTTT
TRBV20-1	few	TRBD1	TRBJ1-6	CSARYGQASSYNSPLHF	TGCAGTGCTAGATACGGACAGGCTAGCTCCTATAATTCACCCCTCCACTTT
TRBV6-5	few	TRBD2	TRBJ2-1	CASPPILGTRVFF	TGTGCCAGCCCTCCAATCTTAGGGACTAGAGTGTTCTTC
TRBV10-3	NA	NA	TRBJ2-7	CAISENYEQYF	TGTGCCATCAGCGAGAACTACGAGCAGTACTTC
TRBV20-1	NA	TRBD1	TRBJ2-1	CSAPGTGSGIGIF	TGCAGTGCTCCCGGGACAGGGAGCGGGATTGGGATCTTC
TRBV6-5	few	NA	TRBJ1-1	CASSYKGNTEAFF	TGTGCCAGCAGTTACAAAGGGAACACTGAAGCTTTCTTT
TRBV4-3	NA	NA	TRBJ1-3	CASSQGRVLGGNTIYF	TGCGCCAGCAGCCAAGGGAGGGTATTAGGTGGAAACACCATATATTTT
TRBV7-8	NA	NA	TRBJ2-1	CASSPRTQTYNEQFF	TGTGCCAGCAGCCCCCGGACTCAGACCTACAATGAGCAGTTCTTC
TRBV4-1	NA	TRBD1	TRBJ2-6	CASSQGVLGQGAVGANVLTF	TGCGCCAGCAGCCAAGGGGTGTTAGGACAGGGGGCGGTTGGGGCCAACGTCCTGACTTTC
TRBV11-2	NA	NA	TRBJ1-2	CASSPPGRYGYTF	TGTGCCAGCAGCCCCCCGGGGCGATATGGCTACACCTTC
TRBV9	few	NA	TRBJ1-2	CASSVATGRINYGYTF	TGTGCCAGCAGCGTAGCTACAGGCCGAATCAACTATGGCTACACCTTC
TRBV5-4	few	NA	TRBJ1-5	CASSMGGPNQPQHF	TGTGCCAGCAGTATGGGGGGGCCGAATCAGCCCCAGCATTTT
TRBV6-1	few	NA	TRBJ1-2	CASRMGETGHYGYTF	TGTGCCAGCAGGATGGGAGAAACCGGACACTATGGCTACACCTTC
TRBV7-9	NA	TRBD2	TRBJ2-3	CASSLERGAIPDTQYF	TGTGCCAGCAGCTTAGAGCGGGGGGCAATACCAGATACGCAGTATTTT
TRBV27	NA	NA	TRBJ1-6	CASSPNRGPNSPLHF	TGTGCCAGCAGTCCTAACCGGGGGCCCAATTCACCCCTCCACTTT
TRBV7-2	NA	NA	TRBJ2-2	CASSLASGTQYTGELFF	TGTGCCAGCAGCTTAGCCTCCGGGACACAATACACCGGGGAGCTGTTTTTT
TRBV5-1	NA	NA	TRBJ1-4	CASSPDQLEKLFF	TGCGCCAGCAGCCCAGACCAACTTGAAAAACTGTTTTTT
TRBV6-1	NA	NA	TRBJ2-1	CASSEAPGGSSYNEQFF	TGTGCCAGCAGTGAAGCGCCGGGGGGCAGCTCCTACAATGAGCAGTTCTTC
TRBV12-3/TRBV12-4	few	NA	TRBJ1-5	CASSGDFPSNQPQHF	TGTGCCAGCAGTGGGGACTTTCCGAGCAATCAGCCCCAGCATTTT
TRBV7-2	many	NA	TRBJ2-5	CASSLGGTSRRETQYF	TGTGCCAGCAGCTTAGGTGGGACATCGAGGAGGGAGACCCAGTACTTC